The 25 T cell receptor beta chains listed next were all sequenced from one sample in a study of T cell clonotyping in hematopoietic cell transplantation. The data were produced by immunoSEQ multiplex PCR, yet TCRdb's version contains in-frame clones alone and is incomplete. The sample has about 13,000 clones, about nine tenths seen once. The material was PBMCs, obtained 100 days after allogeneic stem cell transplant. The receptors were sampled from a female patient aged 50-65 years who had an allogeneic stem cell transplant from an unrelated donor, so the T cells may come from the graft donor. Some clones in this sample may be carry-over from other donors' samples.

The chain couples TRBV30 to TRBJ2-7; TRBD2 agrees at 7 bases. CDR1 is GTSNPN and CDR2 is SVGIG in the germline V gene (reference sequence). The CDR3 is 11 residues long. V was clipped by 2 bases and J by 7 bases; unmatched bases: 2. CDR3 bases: TGTGCCTGGAGTTGGGAGGGGGAGCAGTACTTC. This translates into CAWSWEGEQYF.

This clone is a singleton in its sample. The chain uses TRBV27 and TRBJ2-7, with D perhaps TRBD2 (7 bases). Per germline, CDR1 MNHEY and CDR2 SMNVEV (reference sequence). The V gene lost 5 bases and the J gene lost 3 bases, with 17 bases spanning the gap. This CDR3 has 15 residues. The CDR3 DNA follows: TGTGCCAGCAGTCTCCAAGGGGGGGGAGTCTACGAGCAGTACTTC. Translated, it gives CASSLQGGGVYEQYF.

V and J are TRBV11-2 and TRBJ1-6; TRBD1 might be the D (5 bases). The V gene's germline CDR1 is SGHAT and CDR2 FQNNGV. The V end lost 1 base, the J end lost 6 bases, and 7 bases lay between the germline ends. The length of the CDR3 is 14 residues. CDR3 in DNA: TGTGCCAGCAGCTTAGCACAGGTTAATTCACCCCTCCACTTT. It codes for CASSLAQVNSPLHF. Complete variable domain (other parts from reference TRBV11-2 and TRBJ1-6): EAGVAQSPRYKIIEKRQSVAFWCNPISGHATLYWYQQILGQGPKLLIQFQNNGVVDDSQLPKDRFSAERLKGVDSTLKIQPAKLEDSAVYLCASSLAQVNSPLHFGNGTRLTVT.

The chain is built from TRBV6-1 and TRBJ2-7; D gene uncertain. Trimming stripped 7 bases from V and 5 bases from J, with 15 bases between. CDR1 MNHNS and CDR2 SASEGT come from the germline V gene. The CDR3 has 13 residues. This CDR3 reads CASIAPAIDEQYF. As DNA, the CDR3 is TGTGCCAGCATTGCCCCTGCCATTGACGAGCAGTACTTC.

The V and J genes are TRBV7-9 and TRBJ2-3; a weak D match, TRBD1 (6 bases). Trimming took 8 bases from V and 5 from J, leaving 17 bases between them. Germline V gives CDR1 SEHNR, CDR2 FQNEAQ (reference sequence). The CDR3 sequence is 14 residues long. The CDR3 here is CASAPQGFGDTQYF. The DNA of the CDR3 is TGTGCCAGCGCCCCTCAGGGGTTTGGAGATACGCAGTATTTT.

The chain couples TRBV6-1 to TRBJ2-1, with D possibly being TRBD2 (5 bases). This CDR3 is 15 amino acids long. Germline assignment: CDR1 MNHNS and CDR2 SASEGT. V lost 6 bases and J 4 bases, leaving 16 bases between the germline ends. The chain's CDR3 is CASSSNSADYNEQFF. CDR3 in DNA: TGTGCCAGCAGCTCCAATAGCGCCGATTACAATGAGCAGTTCTTC.

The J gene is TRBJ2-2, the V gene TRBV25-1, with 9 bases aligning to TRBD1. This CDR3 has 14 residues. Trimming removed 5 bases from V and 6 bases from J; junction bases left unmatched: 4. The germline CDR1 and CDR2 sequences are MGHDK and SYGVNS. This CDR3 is CASSSTGGAGELFF. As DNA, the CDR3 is TGTGCCAGCAGTTCGACAGGGGGTGCCGGGGAGCTGTTTTTT.

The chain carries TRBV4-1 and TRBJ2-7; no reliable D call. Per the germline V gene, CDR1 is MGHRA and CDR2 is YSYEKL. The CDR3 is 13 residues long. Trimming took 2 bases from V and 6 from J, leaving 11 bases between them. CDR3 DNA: TGCGCCAGCAGCCAAATTCGGTGGAGCGAGCAGTACGTC. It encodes CASSQIRWSEQYV.

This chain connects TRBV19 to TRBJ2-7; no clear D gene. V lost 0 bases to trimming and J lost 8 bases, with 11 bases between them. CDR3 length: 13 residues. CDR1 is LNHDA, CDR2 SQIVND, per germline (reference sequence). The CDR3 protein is CASSIDLKGKQYV. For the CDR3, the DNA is TGTGCCAGTAGTATAGATCTCAAGGGAAAGCAGTACGTC.

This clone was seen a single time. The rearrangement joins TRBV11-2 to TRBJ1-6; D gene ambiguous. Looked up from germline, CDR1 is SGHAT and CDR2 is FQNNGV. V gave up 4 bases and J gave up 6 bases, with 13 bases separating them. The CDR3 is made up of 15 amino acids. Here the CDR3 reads CASSSAKSGNSPLHF. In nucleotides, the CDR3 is TGTGCCAGCAGCTCAGCCAAATCCGGTAATTCACCCCTCCACTTT.

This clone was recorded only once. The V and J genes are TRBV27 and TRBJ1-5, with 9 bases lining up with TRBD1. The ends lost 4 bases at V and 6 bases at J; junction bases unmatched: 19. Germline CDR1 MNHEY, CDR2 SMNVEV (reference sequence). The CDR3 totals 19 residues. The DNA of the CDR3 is TGTGCCAGCAGTTCCTTACCCGGGACAGGGAATTTTAAACGTCAGCCCCAGCATTTT. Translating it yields CASSSLPGTGNFKRQPQHF.

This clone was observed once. The CDR3 coding sequence is TGTGCCAGCAGCCTTGGACAGGGGGCCCGTTACGAGCAGTACTTC. It yields the protein CASSLGQGARYEQYF. This chain connects TRBV13 to TRBJ2-7; 11 positions agree with TRBD1. The germline gives CDR1 PRHDT, CDR2 FYEKMQ (reference sequence). Losses at the gene ends were 5 bases for V and 4 bases for J; bases not matched to a gene: 7. CDR3 length equals 15 residues.

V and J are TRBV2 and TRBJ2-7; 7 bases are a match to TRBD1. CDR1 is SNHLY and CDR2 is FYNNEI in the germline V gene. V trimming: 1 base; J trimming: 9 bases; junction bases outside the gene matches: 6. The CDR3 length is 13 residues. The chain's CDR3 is CASSEGGGQLQYF. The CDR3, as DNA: TGTGCCAGCAGTGAAGGAGGGGGACAGTTGCAGTACTTC. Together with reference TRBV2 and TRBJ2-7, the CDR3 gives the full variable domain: EPEVTQTPSHQVTQMGQEVILRCVPISNHLYFYWYRQILGQKVEFLVSFYNNEISEKSEIFDDQFSVERPDGSNFTLKIRSTKLEDSAMYFCASSEGGGQLQYFGPGTRLTVT.

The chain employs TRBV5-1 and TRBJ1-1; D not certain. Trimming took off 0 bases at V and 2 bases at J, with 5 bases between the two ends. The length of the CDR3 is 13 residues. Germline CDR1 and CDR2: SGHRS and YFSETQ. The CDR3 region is CASSLDTNTEAFF. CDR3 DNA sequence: TGCGCCAGCAGCTTGGACACAAACACTGAAGCTTTCTTT.

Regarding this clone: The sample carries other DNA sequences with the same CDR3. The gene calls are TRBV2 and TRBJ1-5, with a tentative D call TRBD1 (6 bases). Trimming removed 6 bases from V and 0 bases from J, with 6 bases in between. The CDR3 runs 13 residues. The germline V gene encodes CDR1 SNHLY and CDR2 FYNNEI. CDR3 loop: CASRQGSNQPQHF. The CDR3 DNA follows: TGTGCCAGCAGACAGGGTAGCAATCAGCCCCAGCATTTT.

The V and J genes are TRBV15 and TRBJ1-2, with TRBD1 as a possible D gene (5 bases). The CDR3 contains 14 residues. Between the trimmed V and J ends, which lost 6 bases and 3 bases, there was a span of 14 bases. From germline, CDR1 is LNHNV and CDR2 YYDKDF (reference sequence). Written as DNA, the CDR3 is TGTGCCACCAGGGACACACTCTCCGACTATGGCTACACCTTC. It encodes CATRDTLSDYGYTF.

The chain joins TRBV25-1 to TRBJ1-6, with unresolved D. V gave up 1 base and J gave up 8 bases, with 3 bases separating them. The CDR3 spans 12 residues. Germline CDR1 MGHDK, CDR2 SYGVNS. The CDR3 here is CASSEWDSPLHF. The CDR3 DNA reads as TGTGCCAGCAGTGAATGGGATTCACCCCTCCACTTT.

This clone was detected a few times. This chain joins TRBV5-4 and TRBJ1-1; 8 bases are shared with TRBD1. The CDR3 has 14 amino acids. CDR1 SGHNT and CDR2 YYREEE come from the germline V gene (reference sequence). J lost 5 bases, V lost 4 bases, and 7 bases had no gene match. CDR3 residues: CASSTDRVGTEAFF. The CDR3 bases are TGTGCCAGCAGCACGGACAGGGTGGGGACTGAAGCTTTCTTT.

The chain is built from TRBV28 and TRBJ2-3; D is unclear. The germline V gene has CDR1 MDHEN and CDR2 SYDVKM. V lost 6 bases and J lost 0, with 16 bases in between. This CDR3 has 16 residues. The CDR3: CASREPSGPSTDTQYF. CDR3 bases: TGTGCCAGCAGAGAACCCTCAGGCCCTAGCACAGATACGCAGTATTTT.

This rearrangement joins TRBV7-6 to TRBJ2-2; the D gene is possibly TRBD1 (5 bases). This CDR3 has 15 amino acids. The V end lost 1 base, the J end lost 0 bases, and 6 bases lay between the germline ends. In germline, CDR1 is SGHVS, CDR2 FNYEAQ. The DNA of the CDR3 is TGTGCCAGCAGCTTAGGGACAACGAACACCGGGGAGCTGTTTTTT. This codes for CASSLGTTNTGELFF. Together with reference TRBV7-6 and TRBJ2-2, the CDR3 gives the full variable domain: GAGVSQSPRYKVTKRGQDVALRCDPISGHVSLYWYRQALGQGPEFLTYFNYEAQQDKSGLPNDRFSAERPEGSISTLTIQRTEQRDSAMYRCASSLGTTNTGELFFGEGSRLTVL.

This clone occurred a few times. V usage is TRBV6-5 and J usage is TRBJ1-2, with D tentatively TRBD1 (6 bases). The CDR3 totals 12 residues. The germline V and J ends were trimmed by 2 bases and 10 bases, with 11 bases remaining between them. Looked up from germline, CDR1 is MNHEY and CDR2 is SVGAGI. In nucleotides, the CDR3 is TGTGCCAGCAGTTACGCAGGGGCGGTCTACACCTTC. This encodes CASSYAGAVYTF.

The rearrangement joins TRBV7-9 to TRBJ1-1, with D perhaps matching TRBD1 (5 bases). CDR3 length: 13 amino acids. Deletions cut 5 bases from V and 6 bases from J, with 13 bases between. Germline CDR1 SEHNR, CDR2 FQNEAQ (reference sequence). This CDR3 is CASSPPGLPEAFF. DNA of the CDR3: TGTGCCAGCAGCCCCCCAGGGCTACCTGAAGCTTTCTTT.

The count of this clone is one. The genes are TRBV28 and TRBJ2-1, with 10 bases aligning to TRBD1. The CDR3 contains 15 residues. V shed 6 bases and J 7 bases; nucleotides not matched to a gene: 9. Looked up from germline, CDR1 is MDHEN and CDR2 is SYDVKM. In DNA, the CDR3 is TGTGCCAGCAGACCTCAGACAGGGGGCGGGAATGAGCAGTTCTTC. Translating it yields CASRPQTGGGNEQFF.

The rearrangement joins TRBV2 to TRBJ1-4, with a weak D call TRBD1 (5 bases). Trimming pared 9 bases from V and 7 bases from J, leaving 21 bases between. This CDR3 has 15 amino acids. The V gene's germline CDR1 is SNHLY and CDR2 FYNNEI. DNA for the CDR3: TGTGCCAGTTGTGGGGAGGGGATAAATTTTGAAAAACTGTTTTTT. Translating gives CASCGEGINFEKLFF.

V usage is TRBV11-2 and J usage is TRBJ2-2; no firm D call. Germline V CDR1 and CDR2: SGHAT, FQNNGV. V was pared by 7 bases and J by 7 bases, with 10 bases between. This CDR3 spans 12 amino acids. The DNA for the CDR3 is TGTGCCAGCACCTTGTCAAGCGGGGAGCTGTTTTTT. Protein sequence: CASTLSSGELFF.